The 26 T cell receptor beta chains in this list originate from one sample, sequenced in a study of persistence of HIV-infected CD4 T cells. The immunoSEQ assay was version 4, run in survey mode. Sequencing used immunoSEQ multiplex PCR; TCRdb keeps in-frame clones, though not all of them. Altogether under 40,000 clones are present, 70% being singletons, with the ten largest covering more than 1.2%. The antigens these receptors bind are not known. Overlapping HIV-1 Gag 15-mer peptides at roughly 1 ug per peptide per mL were used. Responding CD4+ T cells were sorted by upregulation of both CD40 ligand and CD69. This specimen consisted of CD4+ T cells sorted from PBMCs after approximately 19-hour stimulation, obtained from a patient who received antiretroviral therapy. Source of these receptors: an adult man with HIV who was CMV-seropositive.

The rearrangement joins TRBV7-9 to TRBJ2-7; D is undetermined. Germline V gives CDR1 SEHNR, CDR2 FQNEAQ (reference sequence). This CDR3 region has 12 residues. Trimming pared 5 bases from V and 1 base from J, leaving 6 bases between. Written as DNA, the CDR3 is TGTGCCAGCAGCCAAATTTCCTACGAGCAGTACTTC. This encodes CASSQISYEQYF.

The V call is TRBV7-8, the J call TRBJ1-1; D ambiguous. The CDR3 totals 15 residues. CDR1 and CDR2 from the germline V gene are SGHVS and FQNEAQ. V gave up 5 bases and J gave up 5 bases, with 18 bases separating them. The DNA for the CDR3 is TGTGCCAGCAGCACCCACGAAGGGAGTTGGACTGAAGCTTTCTTT. Its protein product is CASSTHEGSWTEAFF.

The V call is TRBV6-5, the J call TRBJ2-4; D is possibly TRBD2 (7 bases). Trimming removed 2 bases from V and 1 base from J, with 9 bases in between. CDR3 length equals 15 residues. The germline gives CDR1 MNHEY, CDR2 SVGAGI. In DNA form, the CDR3 reads TGTGCCAGCAGTTACGGGGGGGCCGCCAAAAACATTCAGTACTTC. This codes for CASSYGGAAKNIQYF.

Written as DNA, the CDR3 is TGCGCCAGCAGCCGAGGGGAAGAGGCGGGAATAGCCTACAATGAGCAGTTCTTC. Translated, it gives CASSRGEEAGIAYNEQFF. The V call is TRBV5-1, the J call TRBJ2-1, with TRBD2 as a possible D gene (6 bases). The CDR3 covers 18 residues. CDR1 and CDR2 from the germline V gene are SGHRS and YFSETQ. V gave up 4 bases and J gave up 2 bases, with 22 bases separating them.

The table lists this clone with a count of one. This specimen includes other DNA sequences encoding the same CDR3. The V and J genes are TRBV6-5 and TRBJ1-4, with TRBD1 as a possible D gene (5 bases). The CDR3 runs to 14 residues. Germline loops: CDR1 MNHEY, CDR2 SVGAGI. Trimming took 3 bases from V and 2 from J, leaving 7 bases between them. The CDR3 DNA is TGTGCCAGCAGTTATGGGGCGACTAATGAAAAACTGTTTTTT. Translating gives CASSYGATNEKLFF.

V is TRBV6-5 and J is TRBJ1-3, with 10 nucleotides matching TRBD1. This CDR3 is 14 amino acids long. Germline V CDR1 and CDR2: MNHEY, SVGAGI. The junction had 3 bases not matched to a gene; V was cut back by 6 bases and J by 4 bases. The CDR3 nucleotides are TGTGCCAGCAGCAGGGACAGGGGCGGAAACACCATATATTTT. Its protein product is CASSRDRGGNTIYF.

This chain uses TRBV6-6 with TRBJ1-4; D remains ambiguous. The CDR3 runs to 15 residues. The germline V and J ends were trimmed by 6 bases and 0 bases, with 11 bases remaining between them. Germline V CDR1 and CDR2: MNHNY, SVGAGI (reference sequence). CDR3 sequence reads: CASSLIRTTNEKLFF. The CDR3, as DNA: TGTGCCAGCAGCCTGATCAGGACAACTAATGAAAAACTGTTTTTT.

V usage is TRBV9 and J usage is TRBJ2-3; 8 nucleotides line up with TRBD2. The V segment lost 0 bases and the J segment 4 bases; nucleotides outside the gene matches: 4. Germline assignment: CDR1 SGDLS and CDR2 YYNGEE. The CDR3 has 15 amino acids. CDR3 residues: CASSVAGGAADTQYF. The CDR3 nucleotides are TGTGCCAGCAGCGTAGCCGGGGGGGCAGCAGATACGCAGTATTTT.

The chain combines TRBV11-2 with TRBJ1-1, with a tentative D call TRBD1 (5 bases). The CDR3 has 12 amino acids. Germline V lookup: CDR1 SGHAT, CDR2 FQNNGV. Trimming left V 5 bases short and J 10 bases short, with 14 bases between. The CDR3 reads CASSHGQVIAFF. The CDR3 DNA sequence: TGTGCCAGCAGCCACGGACAAGTTATAGCTTTCTTT.

The chain couples TRBV19 to TRBJ2-7, with D unclear. V was pared by 5 bases and J by 4 bases, with 6 bases between. The CDR3 has 11 residues. CDR1 is LNHDA, CDR2 SQIVND, per germline (reference sequence). This chain's CDR3 is CASSQYYEQYF. In DNA form, the CDR3 reads TGTGCCAGTAGTCAATATTACGAGCAGTACTTC.

This clone has only one observation. This chain joins TRBV2 and TRBJ2-7, with 8 bases fitting TRBD2. The CDR3 has 15 amino acids. Germline trimming cut 8 bases from V and 2 bases from J; bases unmatched to any gene: 11. The germline gives CDR1 SNHLY, CDR2 FYNNEI. The CDR3 DNA sequence: TGTGCCAGCCGGACGGGGGGGGAGGTTGCCTACGAGCAGTACTTC. Amino acids: CASRTGGEVAYEQYF.

This clone was seen more than once but under ten times. The chain couples TRBV28 to TRBJ2-3; 11 bases agree with TRBD2. J was trimmed by 2 bases and V by 5 bases; bases with no gene match: 6. Germline V gene lookup returns CDR1 MDHEN and CDR2 SYDVKM. The CDR3 runs 16 residues. This chain's CDR3 is CASSPQTSGATDTQYF. CDR3 DNA sequence: TGTGCCAGCAGTCCCCAGACTAGCGGGGCCACAGATACGCAGTATTTT.

V and J are TRBV5-1 and TRBJ1-1; TRBD1 agrees at 9 bases. The CDR3 totals 16 residues. The junction had 11 bases not matched to a gene; V was cut back by 2 bases and J by 6 bases. Germline values: CDR1 SGHRS, CDR2 YFSETQ. CDR3 sequence (DNA): TGCGCCAGCAGCTTCCGGACAGGGGTCGCCGGGGCTGAAGCTTTCTTT. Its translation is CASSFRTGVAGAEAFF. Variable domain in full (rest from reference TRBV5-1 and TRBJ1-1): KAGVTQTPRYLIKTRGQQVTLSCSPISGHRSVSWYQQTPGQGLQFLFEYFSETQRNKGNFPGRFSGRQFSNSRSEMNVSTLELGDSALYLCASSFRTGVAGAEAFFGQGTRLTVV.

This chain links TRBV9 with TRBJ1-3; D unresolved. Germline V gene lookup returns CDR1 SGDLS and CDR2 YYNGEE. This CDR3 comprises 14 residues. V gave up 0 bases and J gave up 3 bases, with 7 bases separating them. CDR3 nucleotide sequence: TGTGCCAGCAGCGTAGGGCCAGATGGAAACACCATATATTTT. This translates into CASSVGPDGNTIYF.

V and J are TRBV29-1 and TRBJ2-3; 10 bases are a match to TRBD2. V lost 5 bases, J lost 13 bases, and 9 bases stayed unmatched. The CDR3 loop spans 12 amino acids. Germline CDR1 reads SQVTM; CDR2 reads ANQGSEA. This CDR3 reads CSVSTAAGGKYF. CDR3 nucleotide sequence: TGCAGCGTTTCCACCGCAGCGGGGGGGAAGTATTTT.

The rearrangement joins TRBV19 to TRBJ2-3, with a possible D match to TRBD2 (6 bases). Germline CDR1 is LNHDA and CDR2 is SQIVND (reference sequence). CDR3 length equals 13 residues. The DNA for the CDR3 is TGTTCCTCGAACGGGGGAATCACAGATACGCAGTATTTT. Amino acids: CSSNGGITDTQYF.

The V call is TRBV9, the J call TRBJ1-2; D might be TRBD1 (6 bases). Germline lookup yields CDR1 SGDLS and CDR2 YYNGEE. The CDR3 is made up of 14 amino acids. Trimming shortened V by 3 bases and J by 7 bases, and 16 bases separated the two germline ends. CDR3 sequence reads: CASSESRGIRGYTF. As DNA, the CDR3 is TGTGCCAGCAGCGAGAGCAGGGGAATTCGTGGCTACACCTTC.

The genes are TRBV4-1 and TRBJ1-3; D is unclear. The CDR3 has 15 amino acids. Trimming removed 0 bases at V and 0 bases at J, with 6 bases between. Per germline, CDR1 MGHRA and CDR2 YSYEKL. The CDR3 region has the DNA TGCGCCAGCAGCCAAGATAGCTACTCTGGAAACACCATATATTTT. Translation: CASSQDSYSGNTIYF.

The rearrangement links TRBV27 to TRBJ2-2; 8 bases align to TRBD2. The germline gives CDR1 MNHEY, CDR2 SMNVEV (reference sequence). Trimming cost V 7 bases and J 0 bases; bases outside gene matches: 7. This CDR3 comprises 16 residues. The CDR3 sequence: CASKAGGNTNTGELFF. The CDR3 nucleotides read TGTGCCAGCAAGGCGGGGGGAAATACGAACACCGGGGAGCTGTTTTTT.

The gene calls are TRBV5-4 and TRBJ2-7, with 7 bases identical to TRBD1. Germline trimming cut 4 bases from V and 1 base from J; bases unmatched to any gene: 5. Per the germline V gene, CDR1 is SGHNT and CDR2 is YYREEE (reference sequence). This CDR3 region has 14 residues. The CDR3 region is CASSPTGDSYEQYF. CDR3 in DNA: TGTGCCAGCAGCCCCACAGGGGATTCCTACGAGCAGTACTTC.

The chain has TRBV27 and TRBJ1-2, with D uncertain. Germline V lookup: CDR1 MNHEY, CDR2 SMNVEV (reference sequence). V lost 5 bases and J 2 bases, leaving 12 bases between the germline ends. The CDR3 length is 14 residues. DNA for the CDR3: TGTGCCAGCAGTCCGACCCCCGAGAACTATGGCTACACCTTC. As protein: CASSPTPENYGYTF.

This clone appeared a single time. The rearrangement joins TRBV9 to TRBJ1-3, with D unclear. V dropped 0 bases and J dropped 2 bases, with 12 bases sitting between them. The V gene's germline CDR1 is SGDLS and CDR2 YYNGEE. The CDR3 has 16 amino acids. The CDR3 is CASSVAQEVAGNTIYF. CDR3 nucleotide sequence: TGTGCCAGCAGCGTAGCTCAGGAAGTAGCTGGAAACACCATATATTTT.

CDR3 nucleotide sequence: TGCAGCGTTGTTTGGGGTTCTGGCACTGAAGCTTTCTTT. Its translation is CSVVWGSGTEAFF. V usage is TRBV29-1 and J usage is TRBJ1-1; D remains unclear. There are 13 residues in the CDR3. CDR1 SQVTM and CDR2 ANQGSEA come from the germline V gene. The V end lost 4 bases, the J end lost 4 bases, and 13 bases lay between the germline ends.

The chain links TRBV7-3 to TRBJ1-1, with 9 nucleotides matching TRBD1. Germline V gene lookup returns CDR1 SGHTA and CDR2 FQGTGA. The CDR3 sequence is 15 residues long. The ends lost 5 bases at V and 0 bases at J; junction bases unmatched: 4. CDR3 residues: CASSPRTGVNTEAFF. In DNA form, the CDR3 reads TGTGCCAGCAGCCCCAGGACAGGGGTGAACACTGAAGCTTTCTTT.

This chain joins TRBV2 and TRBJ2-3, with D perhaps matching TRBD2 (5 bases). V gave up 5 bases and J gave up 2 bases, with 11 bases separating them. Germline CDR1 reads SNHLY; CDR2 reads FYNNEI. The CDR3 runs 14 residues. As DNA, the CDR3 is TGTGCCAGCAGTCCGACTACCGCCACAGATACGCAGTATTTT. Residues: CASSPTTATDTQYF.

Written as DNA, the CDR3 is TGTGCCAGCAGCCAAGATAAGGGGATAGGAGGCTACACCTTC. It encodes CASSQDKGIGGYTF. This chain uses TRBV3-1 (or the pseudogene TRBV3-2) with TRBJ1-2; D possibly corresponds to TRBD1 (5 bases). Trimming stripped 0 bases from V and 8 bases from J, with 13 bases between. Germline loops: CDR1 LGHDT, CDR2 YNNKEL (reference sequence). The CDR3 totals 14 residues.